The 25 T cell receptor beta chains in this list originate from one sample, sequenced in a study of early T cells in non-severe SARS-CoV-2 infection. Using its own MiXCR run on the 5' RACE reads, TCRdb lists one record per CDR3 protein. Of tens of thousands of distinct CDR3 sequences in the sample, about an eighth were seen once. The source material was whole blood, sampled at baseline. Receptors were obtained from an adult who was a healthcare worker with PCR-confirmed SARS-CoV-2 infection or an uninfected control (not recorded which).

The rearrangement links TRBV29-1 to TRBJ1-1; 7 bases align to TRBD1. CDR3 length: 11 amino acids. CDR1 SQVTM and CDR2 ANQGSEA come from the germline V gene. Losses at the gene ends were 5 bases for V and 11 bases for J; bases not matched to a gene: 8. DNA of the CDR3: TGCAGCGTTCCTACAGGGGCGGGGGCTTTCTTT. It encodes CSVPTGAGAFF. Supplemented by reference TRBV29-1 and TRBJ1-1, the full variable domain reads SAVISQKPSRDICQRGTSLTIQCQVDSQVTMMFWYRQQPGQSLTLIATANQGSEATYESGFVIDKFPISRPNLTFSTLTVSNMSPEDSSIYLCSVPTGAGAFFGQGTRLTVV.

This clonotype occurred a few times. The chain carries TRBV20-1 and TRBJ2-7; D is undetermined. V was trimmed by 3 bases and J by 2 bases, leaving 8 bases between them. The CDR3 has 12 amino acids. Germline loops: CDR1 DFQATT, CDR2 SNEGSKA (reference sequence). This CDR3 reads CSARDVTYEQYF. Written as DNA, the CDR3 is TGCAGTGCTAGGGACGTAACCTACGAGCAGTACTTC.

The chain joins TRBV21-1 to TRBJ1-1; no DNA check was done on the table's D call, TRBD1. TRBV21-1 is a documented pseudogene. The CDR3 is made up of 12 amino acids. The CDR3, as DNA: TGTGCCAGCAGCAAAGACACAGGTGAAGCTTTCTTT. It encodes CASSKDTGEAFF.

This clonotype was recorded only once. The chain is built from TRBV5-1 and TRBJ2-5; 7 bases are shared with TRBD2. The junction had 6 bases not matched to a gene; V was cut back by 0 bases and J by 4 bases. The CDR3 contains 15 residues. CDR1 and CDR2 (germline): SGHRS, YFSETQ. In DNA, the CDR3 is TGCGCCAGCAGCTTGGAACGGGGGGAAGGAGAGACCCAGTACTTC. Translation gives CASSLERGEGETQYF. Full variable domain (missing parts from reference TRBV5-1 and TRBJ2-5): KAGVTQTPRYLIKTRGQQVTLSCSPISGHRSVSWYQQTPGQGLQFLFEYFSETQRNKGNFPGRFSGRQFSNSRSEMNVSTLELGDSALYLCASSLERGEGETQYFGPGTRLLVL.

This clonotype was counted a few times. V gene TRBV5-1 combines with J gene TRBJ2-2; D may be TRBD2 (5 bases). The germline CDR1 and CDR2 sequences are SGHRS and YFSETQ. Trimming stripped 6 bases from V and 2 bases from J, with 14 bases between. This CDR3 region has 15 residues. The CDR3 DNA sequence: TGCGCCAGCACCTCCGGACTGGCAAACACCGGGGAGCTGTTTTTT. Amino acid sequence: CASTSGLANTGELFF.

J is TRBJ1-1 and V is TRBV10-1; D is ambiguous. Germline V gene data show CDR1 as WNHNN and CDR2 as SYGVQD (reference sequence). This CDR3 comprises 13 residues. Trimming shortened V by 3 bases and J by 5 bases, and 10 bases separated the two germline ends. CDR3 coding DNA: TGCGCCAGCAGTGACCCCTCTGGGACTGAAGCTTTCTTT. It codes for CASSDPSGTEAFF.

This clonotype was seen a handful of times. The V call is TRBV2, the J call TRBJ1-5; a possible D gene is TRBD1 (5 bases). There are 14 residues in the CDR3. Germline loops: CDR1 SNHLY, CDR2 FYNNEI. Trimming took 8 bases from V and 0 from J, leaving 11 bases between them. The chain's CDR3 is CASQPDSSNQPQHF. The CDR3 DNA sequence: TGTGCCAGCCAACCCGACAGTAGCAATCAGCCCCAGCATTTT.

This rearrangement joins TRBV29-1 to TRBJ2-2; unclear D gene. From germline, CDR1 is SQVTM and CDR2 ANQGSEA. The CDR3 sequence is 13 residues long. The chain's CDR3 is CSGSLTNTGELFF. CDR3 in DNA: TGCAGTGGATCGCTCACGAACACCGGGGAGCTGTTTTTT.

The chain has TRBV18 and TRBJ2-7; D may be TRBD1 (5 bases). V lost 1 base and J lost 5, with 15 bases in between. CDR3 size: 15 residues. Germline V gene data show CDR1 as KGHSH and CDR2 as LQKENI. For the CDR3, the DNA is TGTGCCAGCTCACCACAGGGTTTAGGGGCCGACGAGCAGTACTTC. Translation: CASSPQGLGADEQYF.

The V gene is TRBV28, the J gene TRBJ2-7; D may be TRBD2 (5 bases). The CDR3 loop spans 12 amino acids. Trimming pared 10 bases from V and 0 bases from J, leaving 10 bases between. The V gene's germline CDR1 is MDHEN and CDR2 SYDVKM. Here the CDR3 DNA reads TGTGCCACCGCGGGCAGCTCCTACGAGCAGTACTTC. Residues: CATAGSSYEQYF. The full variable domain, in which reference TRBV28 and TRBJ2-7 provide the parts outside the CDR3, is DVKVTQSSRYLVKRTGEKVFLECVQDMDHENMFWYRQDPGLGLRLIYFSYDVKMKEKGDIPEGYSVSREKKERFSLILESASTNQTSMYLCATAGSSYEQYFGPGTRLTVT.

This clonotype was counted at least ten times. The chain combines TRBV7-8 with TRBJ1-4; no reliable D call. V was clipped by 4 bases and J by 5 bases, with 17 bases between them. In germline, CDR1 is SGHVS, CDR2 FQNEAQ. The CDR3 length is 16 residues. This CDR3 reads CASSSKRAERNEKLFF. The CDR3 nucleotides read TGTGCCAGCAGCTCAAAGAGGGCAGAACGGAATGAAAAACTGTTTTTT.

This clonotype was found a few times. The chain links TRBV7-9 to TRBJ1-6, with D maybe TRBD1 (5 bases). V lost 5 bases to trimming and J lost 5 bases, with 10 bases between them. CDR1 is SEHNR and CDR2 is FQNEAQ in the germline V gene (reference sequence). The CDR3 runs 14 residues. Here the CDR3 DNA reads TGTGCCAGCAGCGCCGGGACGGATAATTCACCCCTCCACTTT. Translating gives CASSAGTDNSPLHF.

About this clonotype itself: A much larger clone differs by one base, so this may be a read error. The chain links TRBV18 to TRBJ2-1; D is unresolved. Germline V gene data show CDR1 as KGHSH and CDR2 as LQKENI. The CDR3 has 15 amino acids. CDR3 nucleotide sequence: TGTGCCAGGTCACCAGAGCGCAGGTTGAAGAATGAGCAGTTCTTC. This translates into CARSPERRLKNEQFF.

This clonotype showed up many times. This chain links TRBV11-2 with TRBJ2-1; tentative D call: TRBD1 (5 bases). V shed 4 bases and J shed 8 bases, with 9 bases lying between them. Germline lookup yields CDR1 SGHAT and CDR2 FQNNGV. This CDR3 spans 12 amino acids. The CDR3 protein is CASSSIGDEQFF. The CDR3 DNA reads TGTGCCAGCAGCTCTATAGGGGATGAGCAGTTCTTC. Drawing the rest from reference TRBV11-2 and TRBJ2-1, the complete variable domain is EAGVAQSPRYKIIEKRQSVAFWCNPISGHATLYWYQQILGQGPKLLIQFQNNGVVDDSQLPKDRFSAERLKGVDSTLKIQPAKLEDSAVYLCASSSIGDEQFFGPGTRLTVL.

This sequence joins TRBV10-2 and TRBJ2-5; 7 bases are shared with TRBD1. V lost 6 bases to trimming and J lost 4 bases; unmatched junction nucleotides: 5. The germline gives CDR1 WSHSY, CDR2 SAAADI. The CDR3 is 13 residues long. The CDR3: CASRPGDRETQYF. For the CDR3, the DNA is TGCGCCAGCAGACCTGGGGACAGAGAGACCCAGTACTTC.

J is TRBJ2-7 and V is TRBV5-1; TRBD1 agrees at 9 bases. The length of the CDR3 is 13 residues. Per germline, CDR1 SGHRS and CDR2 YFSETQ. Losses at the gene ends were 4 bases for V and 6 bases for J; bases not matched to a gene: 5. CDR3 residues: CASSPGQGGEQYF. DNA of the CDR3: TGCGCCAGCAGCCCGGGACAGGGTGGCGAGCAGTACTTC. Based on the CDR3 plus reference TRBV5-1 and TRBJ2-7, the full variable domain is KAGVTQTPRYLIKTRGQQVTLSCSPISGHRSVSWYQQTPGQGLQFLFEYFSETQRNKGNFPGRFSGRQFSNSRSEMNVSTLELGDSALYLCASSPGQGGEQYFGPGTRLTVT.

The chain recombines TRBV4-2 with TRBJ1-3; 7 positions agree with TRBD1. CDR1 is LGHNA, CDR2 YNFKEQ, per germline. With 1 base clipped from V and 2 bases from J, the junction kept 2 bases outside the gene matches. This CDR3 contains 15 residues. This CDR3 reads CASSQVDRAGNTIYF. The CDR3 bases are TGTGCCAGCAGCCAAGTAGACAGGGCTGGAAACACCATATATTTT.

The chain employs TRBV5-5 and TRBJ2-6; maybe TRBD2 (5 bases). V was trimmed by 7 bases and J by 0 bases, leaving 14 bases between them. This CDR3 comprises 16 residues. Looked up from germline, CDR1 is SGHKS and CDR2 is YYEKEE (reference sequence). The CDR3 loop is CASGRAAHSGANVLTF. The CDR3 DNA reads TGTGCCAGCGGGCGGGCAGCCCACTCTGGGGCCAACGTCCTGACTTTC.

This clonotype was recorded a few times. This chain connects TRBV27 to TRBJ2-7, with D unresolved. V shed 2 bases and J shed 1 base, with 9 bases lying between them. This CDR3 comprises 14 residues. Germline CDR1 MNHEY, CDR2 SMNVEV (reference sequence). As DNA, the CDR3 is TGTGCCAGCAGTTTAGGTGTCGGATCCTACGAGCAGTACTTC. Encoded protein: CASSLGVGSYEQYF.

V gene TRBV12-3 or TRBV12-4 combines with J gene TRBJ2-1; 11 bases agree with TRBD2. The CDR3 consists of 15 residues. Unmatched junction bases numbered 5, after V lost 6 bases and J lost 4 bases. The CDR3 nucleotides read TGTGCCAGCAGCCCTAGCGGGGGGTTTTACAATGAGCAGTTCTTC. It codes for CASSPSGGFYNEQFF.

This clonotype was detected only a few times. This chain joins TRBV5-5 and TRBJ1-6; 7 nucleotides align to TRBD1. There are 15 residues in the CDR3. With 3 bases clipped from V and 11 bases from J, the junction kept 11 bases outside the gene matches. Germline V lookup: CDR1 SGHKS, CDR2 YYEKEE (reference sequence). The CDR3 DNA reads TGTGCCAGCAGCTCGTCGCGACAGGGTCGGACACCCCTCCACTTT. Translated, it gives CASSSSRQGRTPLHF.

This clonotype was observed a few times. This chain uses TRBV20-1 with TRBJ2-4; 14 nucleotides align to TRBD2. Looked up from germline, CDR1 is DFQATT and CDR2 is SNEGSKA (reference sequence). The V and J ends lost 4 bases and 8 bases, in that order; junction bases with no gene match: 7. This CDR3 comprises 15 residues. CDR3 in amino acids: CSAKGTSGSGYIQYF. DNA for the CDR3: TGCAGTGCTAAGGGGACTAGCGGGAGTGGGTACATTCAGTACTTC.

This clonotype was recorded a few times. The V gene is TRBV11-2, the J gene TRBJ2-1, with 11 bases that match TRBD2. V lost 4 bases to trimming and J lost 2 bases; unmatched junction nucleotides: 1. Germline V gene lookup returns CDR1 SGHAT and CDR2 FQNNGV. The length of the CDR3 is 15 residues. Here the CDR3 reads CASSYSGGAYNEQFF. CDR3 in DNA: TGTGCCAGCAGCTATAGCGGGGGGGCCTACAATGAGCAGTTCTTC.

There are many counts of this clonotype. In DNA, the CDR3 is TGCAGTGCTAGAGATAGCAGGGGGCGAGGCCCCTATGGCTACACCTTC. Translated: CSARDSRGRGPYGYTF. The chain joins TRBV20-1 to TRBJ1-2, with 8 nucleotides matching TRBD1. CDR3 length: 16 residues. The V gene end was trimmed by 0 bases and the J gene end by 4 bases; junction bases not matched to a gene: 10. Germline lookup yields CDR1 DFQATT and CDR2 SNEGSKA (reference sequence).

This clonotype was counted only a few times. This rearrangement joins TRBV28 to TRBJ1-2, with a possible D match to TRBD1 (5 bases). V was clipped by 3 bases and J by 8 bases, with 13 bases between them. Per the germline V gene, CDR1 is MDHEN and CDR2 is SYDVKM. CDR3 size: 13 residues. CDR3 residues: CASSFFGGSGYTF. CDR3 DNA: TGTGCCAGCAGTTTTTTCGGGGGGTCCGGCTACACCTTC.